This is a list of T cell receptor beta chains from one sample in a study of blood T cell repertoires in COVID-19. Clones were read by immunoSEQ multiplex PCR, and TCRdb kept only the in-frame ones, dropping some. The sample lists more than 85,000 clones; 75% were seen once. The sample taken for sequencing was peripheral blood. All receptors come from a woman in her 50s with acute or convalescent COVID-19. The CDR3 runs from the conserved cysteine through the conserved F or W. A D gene is named only where the DNA matches it firmly. Some rows have no size entry. The others give once, few or many, or a class for an expanded clone.

cdr3_nt cdr3_aa j_call d_call v_call clone_size cdr3_length
TGCGCCAGCAGAACCGGTCCCGACAGGTACACTGAAGCTTTCTTT CASRTGPDRYTEAFF TRBJ1-1 . TRBV10-2 few 15
TGCGCCAGCAGCCCCCAAGGGGTCCTGAACACTGAAGCTTTCTTT CASSPQGVLNTEAFF TRBJ1-1 . TRBV4-1 once 15
TGTGCCAGTAGTAAGCCGGGGATCTTCACTGAAGCTTTCTTT CASSKPGIFTEAFF TRBJ1-1 . TRBV19 . 14
TGTGCCAGCAGTTTACCCGCGGGCATGAACACTGAAGCTTTCTTT CASSLPAGMNTEAFF TRBJ1-1 . TRBV28 . 15
TGTGCCAGCAGCCAGAGGGCAAGCTCCTATAATTCACCCCTCCACTTT CASSQRASSYNSPLHF TRBJ1-6 . TRBV13 . 16
TGTGCCAGCAGTGAACAGGGCGTTGAGCAGTTCTTC CASSEQGVEQFF TRBJ2-1 . TRBV6-4 . 12
TGCGCCAGCAGCTTGGGTAGGGACAGGGCTAACAATCAGCCCCAGCATTTT CASSLGRDRANNQPQHF TRBJ1-5 TRBD1 TRBV5-1 . 17
TGTGCCAGCAGTGAAGCGGACGGGAGCAGAGCTTTCTTT CASSEADGSRAFF TRBJ1-1 . TRBV6-1 . 13
TGTGCCAGCAGTTACGTACGGGGTCAGGGGCCGAACACTGAAGCTTTCTTT CASSYVRGQGPNTEAFF TRBJ1-1 . TRBV6-2/TRBV6-3 few 17
TGTGCCAGCAGTCCCGGGGGTGGCTACACCTTC CASSPGGGYTF TRBJ1-2 . TRBV12-3/TRBV12-4 few 11
TGTGCCACCAGCAGTACAGGGGCTGCTGAAGCTTTCTTT CATSSTGAAEAFF TRBJ1-1 TRBD1 TRBV15 . 13
TGTGCCAGCAAACAGGGGGCGGAGTACGAGCAGTACTTC CASKQGAEYEQYF TRBJ2-7 TRBD1 TRBV28 . 13
TGTGCCAGCTCACCGACAGGGTTCAATCAGCCCCAGCATTTT CASSPTGFNQPQHF TRBJ1-5 TRBD1 TRBV18 once 14
TGTGCCAGCAGCAAAGAGGACATACAGCATTTT CASSKEDIQHF TRBJ1-5 . TRBV7-2 . 11
TGCGCCAGCAGTCAATCGGACAGATATGGCTACACCTTC CASSQSDRYGYTF TRBJ1-2 . TRBV23-1 . 13
TGTGCCAGCAGCCAAGTCTCAGGAAACATCCAAGGGCCCCAGCATTTT CASSQVSGNIQGPQHF TRBJ1-5 . TRBV3-1/TRBV3-2 . 16
TGTGCCAGCTCACCACTAGACAGGGATTCACCCCTCCACTTT CASSPLDRDSPLHF TRBJ1-6 TRBD1 TRBV18 few 14
TGTGCCAGCAGCTTAGGGGCCAGGACTGAAGCTTTCTTT CASSLGARTEAFF TRBJ1-1 . TRBV7-6 . 13
TGTGCCAGCAGCCTCGGACAGGCGTATGGCTACACCTTC CASSLGQAYGYTF TRBJ1-2 TRBD1 TRBV12-3/TRBV12-4 once 13
TGCAGCGGCGGGAGTCAAGAGACCCAGTACTTC CSGGSQETQYF TRBJ2-5 TRBD2 TRBV29-1 . 11
TGTGCCAGCAGAGTAGGACAGGGAGGGACTGAAGCTTTCTTT CASRVGQGGTEAFF TRBJ1-1 TRBD1 TRBV6-5 . 14
TGTGCCAGTAGTATCCGGACAGGGGGCTACAACACCGGGGAGCTGTTTTTT CASSIRTGGYNTGELFF TRBJ2-2 TRBD1 TRBV19 . 17
TGTGCCAGCAGTTTATCGAGGGACAGGGGAGTTGAAAAACTGTTTTTT CASSLSRDRGVEKLFF TRBJ1-4 TRBD1 TRBV27 . 16
TGTGCCAGTAGACTTGGGGGGTTTGATCAGCCCCAGCATTTT CASRLGGFDQPQHF TRBJ1-5 . TRBV19 . 14
TGTGCCAGTAGTTTCACTAAAGAGACCCAGTACTTC CASSFTKETQYF TRBJ2-5 . TRBV19 . 12
TGCAGCGTAGGACAGAGCACAGATACGCAGTATTTT CSVGQSTDTQYF TRBJ2-3 . TRBV29-1 . 12
TGTGCCAGCAACCCTAGATTAGATCAGGGCTTGAATGAGCAGTTCTTC CASNPRLDQGLNEQFF TRBJ2-1 . TRBV7-9 once 16
TGTGCCAGCAGTGACGATTCCGGGGGGAAGACTGAAGCTTTCTTT CASSDDSGGKTEAFF TRBJ1-1 . TRBV6-4 . 15
TGCAGCGTTGTAGGGCTAGCAGTTGAGCAGTTCTTC CSVVGLAVEQFF TRBJ2-1 . TRBV29-1 . 12
TGTGCCAGCAGCTTAGGAGGGTCGAGGGGGATCAACACTGAAGCTTTCTTT CASSLGGSRGINTEAFF TRBJ1-1 . TRBV13 . 17
TGTGCCAGCAGCGCCCCACGAGCGGACAGGGCCAAAAACATTCAGTACTTC CASSAPRADRAKNIQYF TRBJ2-4 TRBD1 TRBV9 . 17
TGTGCCAGTAGTATACCAGGGGGGAGGACTGAAGCTTTCTTT CASSIPGGRTEAFF TRBJ1-1 TRBD1 TRBV19 . 14
TGCGCCAGCAGCTTGGGGATTAGCGGGGGGCTCACAGATACGCAGTATTTT CASSLGISGGLTDTQYF TRBJ2-3 TRBD2 TRBV5-1 . 17
TGTGCCAGCAGTCGCCTCCCTAGCGGGCGTGGGGGGAATGAGCAGTTCTTC CASSRLPSGRGGNEQFF TRBJ2-1 TRBD2 TRBV6-2/TRBV6-3 . 17
TGTGCCAGCAGCTCGCTACAGGGGTGGGAGACCCAGTACTTC CASSSLQGWETQYF TRBJ2-5 TRBD1 TRBV7-8 many 14
TGTGCCAGCAGCTTAGCGGACAGGGCGGGAGGCTACACCTTC CASSLADRAGGYTF TRBJ1-2 TRBD1 TRBV7-2 . 14
TGCGCCAGCAGCCAAGAATGGCGGGGGGTCTCCACAGATACGCAGTATTTT CASSQEWRGVSTDTQYF TRBJ2-3 TRBD2 TRBV4-3 . 17
TGTGCCAGCAGCTCTTGGACTAGCGGGGCGAACGAGCAGTACTTC CASSSWTSGANEQYF TRBJ2-7 TRBD2 TRBV11-2 . 15
TGTGCCAGCAGTTTCTCGGCAGGGGTGTTTGAAAAACTGTTTTTT CASSFSAGVFEKLFF TRBJ1-4 . TRBV28 . 15
TGTGCCAGCAGCCCCGAGGGAGAAAACACCATATATTTT CASSPEGENTIYF TRBJ1-3 . TRBV9 . 13
TGTGCCAGCAGCCCCGAAGGCACAGCGAACACTGAAGCTTTCTTT CASSPEGTANTEAFF TRBJ1-1 . TRBV3-1/TRBV3-2 medium-sized 15
TGCAGCGTTGAAGATCGCCTTCCTGAGGTCAAAAACATTCAGTACTTC CSVEDRLPEVKNIQYF TRBJ2-4 . TRBV29-1 . 16
TGTGCCAGCAGTTTTTTTGAGACCGGGGAGCTGTTTTTT CASSFFETGELFF TRBJ2-2 . TRBV12-3/TRBV12-4 . 13
TGTGCCAGCAGACGACAGGGCTCCTATAATTCACCCCTCCACTTT CASRRQGSYNSPLHF TRBJ1-6 TRBD1 TRBV6-5 . 15
TGTGCCAGCAGCTTCCTACTCGGACAGGGGGGAAATAGCAATCAGCCCCAGCATTTT CASSFLLGQGGNSNQPQHF TRBJ1-5 TRBD1 TRBV7-2 . 19
TGTGCCAGCACTATAACAGGCCTATACTATGGCTACACCTTC CASTITGLYYGYTF TRBJ1-2 . TRBV28 . 14